A selection of T cell receptor beta chains follows, all from one sample in a study of siplizumab effects on memory and regulatory T cells. No antigen is known for these receptors. TCRdb's copy holds only in-frame clones and misses some; the assay was immunoSEQ multiplex PCR. Of 12,000 or so clones in the sample, 47% were seen once. Sequenced: CFSE-low (dividing) CD8+ T cells sorted from an allogeneic mixed lymphocyte reaction. These receptors were obtained from a human donor in good health; the cells came from an allogeneic mixed lymphocyte reaction. Some clones in this sample may be carry-over from other donors' samples. Both conserved end residues are part of each CDR3. The order of the fields is clone size, V gene, CDR3 protein. Some rows mark clone size as missing; the rest say once, few, many or name a class of expanded clone.

.	TRBV27	CASSYGGNYGYTF
.	TRBV18	CASSRKTEGLAIEQYF
once	TRBV4-1	CASSQRGYEQYF
.	TRBV2	CASSEWEGKAKNIQYF
few	TRBV7-6	CASSLLEGYGNTIYF
.	TRBV19	CASTSGLPNYNEQFF
.	TRBV7-9	CASSASGHQYEQYF
.	TRBV2	CASSGPGYNEQFF
many	TRBV19	CASFDPVDGSNQPQHF
.	TRBV2	CASSPLGNEQFF
.	TRBV5-8	CASFAVTAHIYGYTF
.	TRBV19	CASSPSLPYNEQFF
.	TRBV4-1	CASSQVALAGAYNEQFF
once	TRBV29-1	CSVEGGAGTEAFF
.	TRBV7-6	CASSQILAGGNNEQFF
.	TRBV6-5	CASSPHRALNQPQHF
.	TRBV27	CASSLLRDSMNTEAFF
few	TRBV5-6	CASRGRNSYEQYF
.	TRBV16	CASSLSPEWRADTQYF
few	TRBV25-1	CASSGGGRTYSGNTIYF
once	TRBV19	CASSMGSNGYTF
.	TRBV11-2	CASSWGEYLNTEAFF
.	TRBV4-2	CASSQELPWEQYF
many	TRBV23-1	CASKRTGCLDYGYTF
.	TRBV6-5	CASSYSPGLNYEQYF
medium-sized	TRBV10-3	CAISLGTEAFF
once	TRBV7-9	CASSYQTGAPNQPQHF
medium-sized	TRBV2	CATTGQGRYEQYF
.	TRBV6-5	CASSYRGGDQPQHF
.	TRBV7-9	CASRTDNQPQHF
.	TRBV6-1	CASSHRTDGTEAFF
medium-sized	TRBV7-6	CASSLAGRVSYEQYF
.	TRBV4-1	CASSYRDSYEQYF
.	TRBV12-5	CASGFRSVRPSTDTQYF
few	TRBV2	CASSEGAASNQPQHF
once	TRBV19	CASTVGGTSWSPLHF
.	TRBV7-9	CASSWTSLSYEQYF
once	TRBV4-1	CASRQQGAGELFF
.	TRBV19	CASSMGYSTYEQYF
once	TRBV13	CASSLPGAYTEAFF